This T cell receptor (beta chain) was observed in a study of blood T cell repertoires in COVID-19. At the level of the study: PBMCs, B-cell-depleted T cells, or T cells provided the cDNA or gDNA that made up the material.

Germline lookup yields CDR1 MNHEY and CDR2 SMNVEV (reference sequence). V shed 2 bases, J shed 6 bases, and the junction held 3 bases outside the gene matches. The CDR3 loop spans 14 amino acids. Authors' data handling: By means of reference gene primer amplification, nucleated cell counts were estimated. Method: immunoSEQ multiplex PCR; TCRdb's copy keeps in-frame clones and lacks some. Clone size and the V and J calls come from that table; the DNA yielded D and trimming. Of around 150,000 clones listed, 89% are singletons. V gene TRBV27 combines with J gene TRBJ2-7; 11 bases align to TRBD1. What was sequenced was peripheral blood. This clonotype was obtained from a man aged 55 to 70 with acute or convalescent COVID-19. As DNA, the CDR3 is TGTGCCAGCAGTTTAGGGACAGGGGGAGTCGAGCAGTACTTC. It specifies CASSLGTGGVEQYF.